This T cell receptor beta chain was recorded in a study of cytomegalovirus exposure and HLA in healthy donors. 60 Vbeta and 13 Jbeta primers were used in PCR. The method was immunoSEQ multiplex PCR; TCRdb's version includes in-frame clones alone and lacks a portion of them. The top ten hold approximately 11% of the sample, which has fewer than 200,000 clones, 65% to 90% seen once. Study-level points and caveats: Highest at DRB1 and lowest at HLA-C, TCR association rates differed among HLA loci in a later analysis.

This CDR3 spans 16 amino acids. Germline lookup yields CDR1 SGDLS and CDR2 YYNGEE. Trimming left V 3 bases short and J 7 bases short, with 20 bases between. Comments on this clone: The antigen is undetermined.

The sequence derives from a man aged 45 to 65 in good health and CMV-seropositive. The sequencing input was PBMCs. The V gene is TRBV9, the J gene TRBJ2-1; a weak D match, TRBD2 (5 bases). Here the CDR3 reads CASSAEYWDRGNEQFF. CDR3 DNA sequence: TGTGCCAGCAGCGCCGAATATTGGGATCGGGGTAATGAGCAGTTCTTC.